This TCR beta chain derives from a study of blood T cell repertoires in COVID-19. At the level of the study: The cDNA or gDNA used as material had been derived from T cells, B-cell-depleted T cells, or PBMCs.

This table comes from immunoSEQ multiplex PCR, and its TCRdb copy is limited to in-frame clones, with some not included. The profile shows about 380,000 clones, 85% of them singletons. The receptor comes from a woman aged 18-35 years with acute or convalescent COVID-19. The sequenced material came from peripheral blood.

CDR3 residues: CASNGFGSSYNEQFF. CDR3 nucleotide sequence: TGTGCCAGTAATGGATTCGGGAGCTCCTACAATGAGCAGTTCTTC. The chain carries TRBV11-2 and TRBJ2-1; perhaps TRBD2 as D (6 bases). The germline V and J ends were trimmed by 9 bases and 0 bases, with 15 bases remaining between them. The CDR3 has 15 amino acids. Germline loops: CDR1 SGHAT, CDR2 FQNNGV.